The rows below give T cell receptor beta chains drawn from one sample of a study of blood T cells in healthy people across ages. TCRdb recomputed calls from the 5' RACE reads with MiXCR, one row per CDR3 protein. The sample has 1.2 million to 1.5 million distinct CDR3 sequences; almost 60% are singletons. Sequencing was done on a sample of blood. The source is a man in his late teens or twenties in good health. Each CDR3 is given with its conserved first and last residue. D genes are given only for firm matches. Rows give clone size only sometimes, using once, few, many, or a class for an expanded clone.

clone_size	v_call	j_call	d_call	cdr3_nt	cdr3_aa
.	TRBV19	TRBJ2-1	.	TGTGCCAGTAGTATAGTACCACTAGCTGAGCAGTTCTTC	CASSIVPLAEQFF
few	TRBV20-1	TRBJ2-1	TRBD2	TGCAGTGCTAGCGGCGGAGCGGGAGGGCCTCTTGTTAATGAGCAGTTCTTC	CSASGGAGGPLVNEQFF
.	TRBV6-5	TRBJ1-1	TRBD1	TGTGCCAGCAGTTACTCCAGGGGGCTGACTGAAGCTTTCTTT	CASSYSRGLTEAFF
.	TRBV15	TRBJ2-7	.	TGTGCCACCAGCAGAGGTACTTCCCCGGAGGAGCAGTACTTC	CATSRGTSPEEQYF
.	TRBV28	TRBJ2-3	TRBD1	TGTGCCAGCAGATGGACAGGGGCAGACTTAGATACGCAGTATTTT	CASRWTGADLDTQYF
few	TRBV29-1	TRBJ1-2	TRBD1	TGCAGCGTTGGAGGGGACAGCGAGAACTATGGCTACACCTTC	CSVGGDSENYGYTF
.	TRBV6-2/TRBV6-3	TRBJ1-2	TRBD1	TGTGCCAGCAGCGATACACAGGGGGACTATGGCTACACCTTC	CASSDTQGDYGYTF
.	TRBV7-9	TRBJ2-1	.	TGTGCCAGCAGCTCGACGGGGGTCCTCTCCTACAATGAGCAGTTCTTC	CASSSTGVLSYNEQFF
.	TRBV3-1	TRBJ2-7	.	TGTGCTAGCAGCCAAGCGGGGACAGGCCTTCGCTCCTACGAGCAGTACTTC	CASSQAGTGLRSYEQYF
.	TRBV3-1	TRBJ2-4	.	TGTGCCAGCAGCCAAGATGCTCGCCCCGGGACCAAAAACATTCAGTACTTC	CASSQDARPGTKNIQYF
few	TRBV12-3/TRBV12-4	TRBJ2-7	.	TGTGCCAGCAGTTTTTCCCCGGTGAATTCCTACGAGCAGTACTTC	CASSFSPVNSYEQYF
.	TRBV6-1	TRBJ1-5	.	TGTGCCAGCAGTGAAGCGCGGGGAGCGGGCAATCAGCCCCAGCATTTT	CASSEARGAGNQPQHF
few	TRBV20-1	TRBJ1-1	.	TGCAGTGCCCACGTTCCCGGGGGCACTGAAGCTTTCTTT	CSAHVPGGTEAFF
.	TRBV29-1	TRBJ2-3	TRBD2	TGCAGCGTTGAGGGGCGGGAGGAGACCTGGGGGCAGTATTTT	CSVEGREETWGQYF
.	TRBV5-1	TRBJ1-4	TRBD1	TGCGCCAGCAGCTTAGCCGGGACAGCCACAACTAATGAAAAACTGTTTTTT	CASSLAGTATTNEKLFF
few	TRBV21-1	TRBJ1-2	.	TGTGCCAGACCCAATGGGGCTAACTATGGCTACACCTTC	CARPNGANYGYTF
.	TRBV27	TRBJ1-1	.	TGTGCCAGCAGTGTACAACAGGCGAGTGAAGCTTTCTTT	CASSVQQASEAFF
.	TRBV5-6	TRBJ1-2	TRBD1	TGTGCCAGCAGCTTCGGACAGGGTGTATTGAATGGCTACACCTTC	CASSFGQGVLNGYTF
.	TRBV5-1	TRBJ1-2	TRBD1	TGCGCCAGCAGCTCAGTGATTACAGGGGTCCCGGATGGCTACACCTTC	CASSSVITGVPDGYTF
few	TRBV6-1	TRBJ2-7	.	TGTGCCAGCAGTCTAGAAAATATCGGCTACGAGCAGTACTTC	CASSLENIGYEQYF
.	TRBV2	TRBJ2-3	.	TGTGCCAGCAGTGTACCTCCCCAATCTACGCAGTATTTT	CASSVPPQSTQYF
.	TRBV15	TRBJ2-3	.	TGTGCCACCAGCCCCCGGGCGGGCGGAGCCACAGATACGCAGTATTTT	CATSPRAGGATDTQYF
.	TRBV20-1	TRBJ2-7	.	TGCAGTGCTAGAGCCCCTAAGGGATTTTCGTACGAGCAGTACTTC	CSARAPKGFSYEQYF
.	TRBV6-2/TRBV6-3	TRBJ1-2	TRBD1	TGTACCAGCAGTATCTCCGGGACAGGGGCCAACCCTGGCTACACCTTC	CTSSISGTGANPGYTF
.	TRBV4-2	TRBJ2-5	.	TGTGCCAGCAGCCAAGAGGGGCGGAACCAAGAGACCCAGTACTTC	CASSQEGRNQETQYF
.	TRBV7-2	TRBJ2-7	.	TGTGCCAGCAGGTCGGGATCCGGTGGAGACGAGCAGTACTTC	CASRSGSGGDEQYF
few	TRBV7-9	TRBJ2-1	.	TGTGCCAGCAGCCCCAGGGAGTCCTACAATGAGCAGTTCTTC	CASSPRESYNEQFF
.	TRBV12-3/TRBV12-4	TRBJ1-4	.	TGTGCCAGCAGGAGGGACCCGGTCGAAAAACTGTTTTTT	CASRRDPVEKLFF
few	TRBV7-2	TRBJ1-2	.	TGTGCCAGCAGCTTAGCTGAACCTAACTATGGCTACACCTTC	CASSLAEPNYGYTF
.	TRBV4-1	TRBJ2-7	.	TGCGCCAGCAGCCAAGCGGTCCCGTCCCAGGGCGAGCAGTACTTC	CASSQAVPSQGEQYF
.	TRBV20-1	TRBJ1-4	TRBD1	TGCAGTGCCGGACAGGGCGCAACTAATGAAAAACTGTTTTTT	CSAGQGATNEKLFF
.	TRBV2	TRBJ2-2	.	TGTGCCAGCAGTGACAGGGCAGAAACCGGGGAGCTGTTTTTT	CASSDRAETGELFF
few	TRBV27	TRBJ2-5	.	TGTGCCAGCAGTTTCCTCCCGCGGGAAGCCCAGTACTTC	CASSFLPREAQYF
.	TRBV29-1	TRBJ2-7	TRBD2	TGCAGCGCCGAAGGAGGACTAGCGGAATTCCGCTCCTACAATGAGCAGTACTTC	CSAEGGLAEFRSYNEQYF
.	TRBV4-1	TRBJ2-3	.	TGCGCCAGCAGCCAAGCACCGGGACCTCTCCAAGATACGCAGTATTTT	CASSQAPGPLQDTQYF
.	TRBV4-3	TRBJ1-2	TRBD1	TGCGCCAGCAGCCAAGGCCCCACCCGGACAGGGAAAGGCTACACCTTC	CASSQGPTRTGKGYTF
.	TRBV19	TRBJ2-7	.	TGTGCCAGTAGTATTGGGGACATCTCCTACGAGCAGTACTTC	CASSIGDISYEQYF
.	TRBV2	TRBJ2-7	TRBD2	TGTGCCAGCAGCAAAGCGGGAGAAGGTTACGAGCAGTACTTC	CASSKAGEGYEQYF
few	TRBV6-2/TRBV6-3	TRBJ2-7	.	TGTGCCAGCAGTTGGACCCCCTACGAGCAGTACTTC	CASSWTPYEQYF
.	TRBV6-5	TRBJ2-5	.	TGTGCCAGCAGAGTCCTGGCAGGCCAAGAGACCCAGTACTTC	CASRVLAGQETQYF
.	TRBV6-5	TRBJ2-6	.	TGTGCCAGCAGTGACAGCACTGGGGCCAACGTCCCGACTTTC	CASSDSTGANVPTF
.	TRBV4-1	TRBJ2-7	.	TGCGCCAACAGCCAAGGGGGGGGACTCTCCTACGAGCAGTACTTC	CANSQGGGLSYEQYF
many	TRBV12-3/TRBV12-4	TRBJ2-2	.	TGTGCCAGCAGTTTGGGGGGCACCGGGGAGCTGTTTTTT	CASSLGGTGELFF
.	TRBV29-1	TRBJ1-2	.	TGCAGCGTTGAGCCCCGCCAAGCTAACTATGGCTACACCTTC	CSVEPRQANYGYTF
.	TRBV20-1	TRBJ2-3	TRBD2	TGCAGTGCCACGGGGACTAGAAGCACAGATACGCAGTATTTT	CSATGTRSTDTQYF
.	TRBV7-9	TRBJ1-2	.	TGTGCCAGCAGCTCAGCTCTAGTCTTGTCTGGCTACACCTTC	CASSSALVLSGYTF
.	TRBV20-1	TRBJ2-3	TRBD2	TGCAGTGCTAGAGATGAAATGAGGAGCGGGGGAGTGACAGATACGCAGTATTTT	CSARDEMRSGGVTDTQYF
once	TRBV4-1	TRBJ2-3	TRBD1	TGCGCCAGCAGCCAAGCAGGGGGCTTGGGAGATACGCAGTATTTT	CASSQAGGLGDTQYF
.	TRBV29-1	TRBJ2-1	.	TGCAGCGTTGAAGAGGAGGCGGGACTCCTCAATGAGCAGTTCTTC	CSVEEEAGLLNEQFF
.	TRBV20-1	TRBJ2-3	.	TGCAGTGCTAGTCCCCTCGGCCCAGATACGCAGTATTTT	CSASPLGPDTQYF
.	TRBV20-1	TRBJ2-3	.	TGCAGTGCCTGGAGCACAGATACGCAGTATTTT	CSAWSTDTQYF
.	TRBV12-3/TRBV12-4	TRBJ2-1	.	TGTGCCAGCAGTTTAAGTGGGAAAATCCTTAATGAGCAGTTCTTC	CASSLSGKILNEQFF
few	TRBV6-1	TRBJ1-2	.	TGTGCCAGCAGTGAAGCGCTGGGGGATTTCTATGGCTACACCTTC	CASSEALGDFYGYTF